Listed here are 10 T cell receptor beta chains from one sample, sequenced in a study of T cell responses to AZD1222 COVID-19 vaccine. Produced via immunoSEQ multiplex PCR; TCRdb's table is partial and in-frame only. The sample consists of more than 150,000 clones, approximately 90% of them appearing once. Sequenced material: peripheral blood, taken on day 0 of AZD1222 vaccination. These receptors all come from an adult in good health.

The rearrangement joins TRBV29-1 to TRBJ2-4; D ambiguous. Germline CDR1 is SQVTM and CDR2 is ANQGSEA. V lost 0 bases to trimming and J lost 1 base, with 13 bases between them. The CDR3 length is 16 residues. In DNA form, the CDR3 reads TGCAGCGTTGAAGATCCCCAACGTACTGCCAAAAACATTCAGTACTTC. It codes for CSVEDPQRTAKNIQYF.

The chain links TRBV6-5 to TRBJ2-5; TRBD1 might be the D (5 bases). Germline CDR1 MNHEY, CDR2 SVGAGI. CDR3 length equals 15 residues. Trimming took off 0 bases at V and 7 bases at J, with 15 bases between the two ends. CDR3: CASSYSGARLGTQYF. The CDR3 bases are TGTGCCAGCAGTTACTCAGGGGCTCGACTCGGGACCCAGTACTTC.

The V call is TRBV18, the J call TRBJ2-7; D possibly matches TRBD1 or TRBD2 (5 bases each). Germline values: CDR1 KGHSH, CDR2 LQKENI. Trimming removed 6 bases at V and 6 bases at J, with 21 bases between. This CDR3 region has 15 residues. The CDR3: CASSRPSDGGAEQYF. CDR3 in DNA: TGTGCCAGCTCGAGGCCGTCCGATGGGGGAGCCGAGCAGTACTTC.

This clone showed up just a few times. V and J are TRBV20-1 and TRBJ1-2, with 7 nucleotides matching TRBD1. V lost 3 bases and J lost 3; bases outside the gene matches: 13. The CDR3 runs 16 residues. Germline loops: CDR1 DFQATT, CDR2 SNEGSKA (reference sequence). This CDR3 is CSASAPSSGQHYGYTF. The CDR3 nucleotides are TGCAGTGCTAGTGCACCATCCTCGGGACAGCACTATGGCTACACCTTC.

This chain joins TRBV30 and TRBJ2-7, with TRBD2 matching over 7 bases. CDR1 and CDR2 from the germline V gene are GTSNPN and SVGIG (reference sequence). J gave up 2 bases and V 2 bases, and 3 bases lay outside the gene matches. The CDR3 is 13 residues long. CDR3 residues: CAWSPSGPYEQYF. In nucleotides, the CDR3 is TGTGCCTGGAGTCCTAGCGGACCCTACGAGCAGTACTTC.

V and J are TRBV11-1 and TRBJ1-1; 7 positions match TRBD1. Germline trimming cut 4 bases from V and 11 bases from J; bases unmatched to any gene: 7. Germline V gene data show CDR1 as SGHAT and CDR2 as FQDESV (reference sequence). The CDR3 runs 12 residues. This CDR3 is CASSSNAGGAFF. The CDR3, as DNA: TGTGCCAGCAGCTCTAATGCAGGGGGGGCTTTCTTT.

This rearrangement joins TRBV24-1 to TRBJ2-3; 8 bases are a match to TRBD1. With V trimmed by 3 bases and J by 0 bases, 7 bases remained unmatched. This CDR3 contains 17 residues. Germline V lookup: CDR1 KGHDR, CDR2 SFDVKD. The CDR3 region is CATSDARQGISTDTQYF. Written as DNA, the CDR3 is TGTGCCACCAGTGATGCTCGACAGGGGATTAGCACAGATACGCAGTATTTT.

The rearrangement links TRBV6-4 to TRBJ1-5; D is uncertain. V was trimmed by 0 bases and J by 9 bases, leaving 9 bases between them. The germline V gene has CDR1 MRHNA and CDR2 SNTAGT. CDR3 size: 13 residues. DNA for the CDR3: TGTGCCAGCAGTGACTCCGAGGTTGCGCCCCAGCATTTT. This sequence encodes CASSDSEVAPQHF.

V usage is TRBV5-5 and J usage is TRBJ2-7, with 10 bases fitting TRBD2. The length of the CDR3 is 17 residues. Trimming removed 0 bases from V and 0 bases from J; junction bases left unmatched: 6. CDR1 SGHKS and CDR2 YYEKEE come from the germline V gene (reference sequence). CDR3 bases: TGTGCCAGCAGCTTGGCCGCAGCGGGGGGGCCCTCCTACGAGCAGTACTTC. As protein: CASSLAAAGGPSYEQYF.

Turning to this clone: The same CDR3 can be traced to other DNA sequences in this sample. The chain couples TRBV28 to TRBJ1-2, with TRBD1 as a possible D gene (6 bases). The CDR3 is made up of 12 amino acids. Germline-derived CDR1 and CDR2 are MDHEN and SYDVKM. Trimming removed 8 bases at V and 7 bases at J, with 14 bases between. The CDR3 here is CASRTGRGGYTF. The DNA of the CDR3 is TGTGCCAGCCGAACAGGGAGGGGTGGCTACACCTTC.